This TCR beta chain was observed in a study of T cells in localized non-small cell lung cancer. Study outcomes and limitations: Sequencing involved a lone tumor region, leaving heterogeneity possible. The appearance of a median 57 of the top 100 tumor clones was seen in adjacent lung.

Germline V gives CDR1 LNHDA, CDR2 SQIVND (reference sequence). V was clipped by 3 bases and J by 7 bases, with 15 bases between them. The CDR3 loop spans 15 amino acids. A remark on this clone: The antigen remains unidentified.

Generated by immunoSEQ multiplex PCR, the TCRdb table keeps only in-frame clones and is missing some. The sample shows around 130,000 clones, 70% to 90% of them seen only once. The chain is built from TRBV19 and TRBJ1-4; D is unclear. The sequences come from peripheral blood, collected before any cancer treatment. This TCR derives from an older female donor with stage I lung adenocarcinoma. The CDR3 nucleotides are TGTGCCAGTAGTATCTGGTTCCGTCCTGGTGAAAAACTGTTTTTT. Its protein product is CASSIWFRPGEKLFF.